Listed below are T cell receptor beta chains from one sample, sequenced in a study of neurological immune-mediated disorders. MiXCR, applied by TCRdb to the 5' RACE reads, yields one record per CDR3 protein. The data hold some 61,000 distinct CDR3 sequences, with roughly 3.9% observed a single time. Sequencing used PBMCs. The receptors stem from a man aged 25-40 years with multiple sclerosis. Both conserved end residues are part of each CDR3. A D gene is named only where the DNA matches it firmly. Where a row states a size, it is once, few, many or the class of an expanded clone; other rows omit it.

few	TRBD2	TRBJ2-7	TRBV9	CASSVAGTSGTYEQYF	TGTGCCAGCAGCGTAGCCGGGACTAGCGGCACCTACGAGCAGTACTTC
.	.	TRBJ1-6	TRBV11-2	CASSSWTDAVSPLHF	TGTGCCAGCAGCTCCTGGACCGACGCCGTGTCACCCCTCCACTTT
.	.	TRBJ2-7	TRBV2	CASSEGIGVWEQYF	TGTGCCAGCAGTGAAGGGATCGGGGTTTGGGAGCAGTACTTC
many	.	TRBJ2-1	TRBV5-1	CASTPGGGMNEQFF	TGCGCCAGCACCCCAGGGGGGGGTATGAATGAGCAGTTCTTC
many	TRBD1	TRBJ1-1	TRBV7-3	CASSSPGGTGGEAFF	TGTGCCAGCAGCTCCCCCGGCGGGACAGGAGGTGAAGCTTTCTTT
many	.	TRBJ1-1	TRBV4-1	CASSQVAGDWNTEAFF	TGCGCCAGCAGCCAAGTGGCAGGGGATTGGAACACTGAAGCTTTCTTT
many	.	TRBJ2-3	TRBV24-1	CATSDRSSATDTQYF	TGTGCCACCAGTGATCGGTCTAGCGCCACAGATACGCAGTATTTT
many	.	TRBJ2-1	TRBV5-1	CASNLLGGGDEQFF	TGCGCCAGCAATCTCTTGGGGGGTGGGGATGAGCAGTTCTTC
many	.	TRBJ2-7	TRBV3-1	CASSQVEYEQYF	TGTGCCAGCAGCCAAGTTGAATACGAGCAGTACTTC
many	TRBD1	TRBJ2-7	TRBV29-1	CSAGTGEEQYF	TGCAGCGCTGGGACAGGGGAAGAGCAGTACTTC
many	.	TRBJ1-1	TRBV6-1	CASRRGGANTEAFF	TGTGCCAGCAGAAGAGGGGGGGCGAACACTGAAGCTTTCTTT
few	.	TRBJ2-7	TRBV10-2	CASGPLLAYEQYF	TGCGCCAGCGGCCCCCTCTTGGCCTACGAGCAGTACTTC
many	TRBD2	TRBJ2-7	TRBV7-2	CASSRRLAFEQYF	TGTGCCAGCAGCCGAAGACTAGCGTTCGAGCAGTACTTC
many	.	TRBJ1-4	TRBV10-3	CAIRADGGNEKLFF	TGTGCCATCAGGGCAGATGGGGGAAATGAAAAACTGTTTTTT
many	TRBD2	TRBJ2-3	TRBV7-2	CASSPRIAGATDTQYF	TGTGCCAGCAGCCCTAGGATAGCGGGGGCCACAGATACGCAGTATTTT
many	TRBD1	TRBJ1-5	TRBV6-1	CASSRLPQGAGANQPQHF	TGTGCCAGCAGCCGGCTCCCACAGGGGGCCGGGGCCAATCAGCCCCAGCATTTT
many	.	TRBJ1-1	TRBV6-6	CASSYRRGAGTRRGNTEAFF	TGTGCCAGCAGTTACAGACGGGGGGCCGGGACCCGAAGGGGGAACACTGAAGCTTTCTTT
many	.	TRBJ1-5	TRBV7-8	CASSLGGVHQPQHF	TGTGCCAGCAGCTTAGGTGGGGTCCATCAGCCCCAGCATTTT
.	.	TRBJ1-5	TRBV7-2	CASSSDWGGYQPQHF	TGTGCCAGCAGCTCCGATTGGGGGGGTTATCAGCCCCAGCATTTT
many	.	TRBJ1-2	TRBV7-2	CASSPRGVHYGYTF	TGTGCCAGCAGCCCCCGGGGGGTACACTATGGCTACACCTTC
many	.	TRBJ2-2	TRBV6-5	CASSYGGGRSGELFF	TGTGCCAGCAGTTACGGAGGGGGGAGAAGCGGGGAGCTGTTTTTT
many	TRBD1	TRBJ2-5	TRBV4-1	CASSPGQQETQYF	TGCGCCAGCAGCCCGGGACAGCAAGAGACCCAGTACTTC
many	.	TRBJ2-3	TRBV2	CASRRGADTDTQYF	TGTGCCAGCAGGCGGGGCGCCGACACAGATACGCAGTATTTT
many	.	TRBJ1-2	TRBV29-1	CSVGEVYSNYGYTF	TGCAGCGTCGGGGAGGTCTACTCTAACTATGGCTACACCTTC
many	TRBD2	TRBJ2-5	TRBV20-1	CSASPRERGGRETQYF	TGCAGTGCTAGCCCCCGGGAGCGGGGGGGCAGAGAGACCCAGTACTTC
many	.	TRBJ2-6	TRBV7-9	CASGEAGANVLTF	TGTGCCAGCGGGGAAGCTGGGGCCAACGTCCTGACTTTC
many	.	TRBJ1-1	TRBV5-1	CASSLEMGYTEAFF	TGCGCCAGCAGCTTGGAAATGGGGTACACTGAAGCTTTCTTT
many	.	TRBJ2-5	TRBV5-1	CASSSGSQETQYF	TGCGCCAGCAGCTCTGGGAGCCAAGAGACCCAGTACTTC
many	.	TRBJ1-2	TRBV11-2	CASSLTGYGYTF	TGTGCCAGCAGCCTAACAGGGTATGGCTACACCTTC
many	.	TRBJ1-2	TRBV6-2/TRBV6-3	CASSYGYRDGYTF	TGTGCCAGCAGTTACGGCTACAGGGATGGCTACACCTTC
many	.	TRBJ2-3	TRBV12-3/TRBV12-4	CASSFISLRGDTQYF	TGTGCCAGCAGTTTTATCTCACTCAGGGGAGATACGCAGTATTTT
many	TRBD1	TRBJ2-7	TRBV5-1	CASSLGQGVEQYF	TGCGCCAGCAGCCTAGGACAGGGCGTCGAGCAGTACTTC
many	.	TRBJ2-7	TRBV10-3	CAISELTGGPPGEQYF	TGTGCCATCAGTGAGTTGACGGGCGGGCCTCCGGGCGAGCAGTACTTC
many	TRBD1	TRBJ2-5	TRBV7-9	CASSWETGHLETQYF	TGTGCCAGCAGTTGGGAGACAGGGCATTTGGAGACCCAGTACTTC
many	.	TRBJ1-6	TRBV7-9	CASSLDRGLYNSPLHF	TGTGCCAGCAGCTTGGACCGTGGACTATATAATTCACCCCTCCACTTT
.	.	TRBJ2-2	TRBV24-1	CATFPRPIGPIRGTGELFF	TGTGCCACCTTCCCCCGGCCTATCGGGCCGATAAGGGGCACCGGGGAGCTGTTTTTT
.	.	TRBJ2-7	TRBV5-1	CASSLHGADEQYF	TGCGCCAGCAGCTTGCACGGCGCGGACGAGCAGTACTTC
many	.	TRBJ2-3	TRBV20-1	CSARDFGGSTDTQYF	TGCAGTGCTAGAGACTTCGGCGGGAGCACAGATACGCAGTATTTT
many	.	TRBJ1-2	TRBV5-1	CASSRNPGGGYTF	TGCGCCAGCAGCAGAAACCCCGGGGGAGGCTACACCTTC
many	.	TRBJ1-5	TRBV20-1	CSARAGERQPQHF	TGCAGTGCTAGAGCGGGGGAGAGGCAGCCCCAGCATTTT
many	TRBD2	TRBJ2-1	TRBV10-3	CATLLAGGPGEQFF	TGTGCCACCTTACTAGCGGGGGGTCCGGGTGAGCAGTTCTTC
many	.	TRBJ2-7	TRBV21-1	CASSVRDRNSYEQYF	TGTGCCAGCAGCGTACGGGACAGAAACTCCTACGAGCAGTACTTC
many	.	TRBJ2-7	TRBV3-1	CASSPQIGVYEQYF	TGTGCCAGCAGCCCCCAAATCGGGGTCTACGAGCAGTACTTC
many	TRBD1	TRBJ1-1	TRBV6-5	CASSERQGMNTEAFF	TGTGCCAGCAGTGAGCGACAGGGAATGAACACTGAAGCTTTCTTT
many	.	TRBJ2-7	TRBV5-5	CASSLDWRSSSYEQYF	TGTGCCAGCAGCTTGGACTGGCGGTCGAGCTCCTACGAGCAGTACTTC
many	.	TRBJ2-7	TRBV19	CASTGREAPYEQYF	TGTGCCAGTACGGGCAGGGAAGCCCCCTACGAGCAGTACTTC
many	TRBD1	TRBJ2-2	TRBV10-2	CASSEKLIGRGREGTGELFF	TGCGCCAGCAGTGAGAAGTTGATCGGCAGGGGGAGAGAGGGCACCGGGGAGCTGTTTTTT
many	TRBD1	TRBJ1-2	TRBV5-1	CASSSTRQGGGYTF	TGCGCCAGCAGCTCAACCCGACAGGGAGGTGGCTACACCTTC
many	.	TRBJ2-1	TRBV7-2	CASSPTGELYNEQFF	TGTGCCAGCAGCCCGACAGGAGAGTTATACAATGAGCAGTTCTTC
many	.	TRBJ1-2	TRBV5-1	CASSPTGRIYYGYTF	TGCGCCAGCAGCCCCACTGGCAGGATTTACTATGGCTACACCTTC